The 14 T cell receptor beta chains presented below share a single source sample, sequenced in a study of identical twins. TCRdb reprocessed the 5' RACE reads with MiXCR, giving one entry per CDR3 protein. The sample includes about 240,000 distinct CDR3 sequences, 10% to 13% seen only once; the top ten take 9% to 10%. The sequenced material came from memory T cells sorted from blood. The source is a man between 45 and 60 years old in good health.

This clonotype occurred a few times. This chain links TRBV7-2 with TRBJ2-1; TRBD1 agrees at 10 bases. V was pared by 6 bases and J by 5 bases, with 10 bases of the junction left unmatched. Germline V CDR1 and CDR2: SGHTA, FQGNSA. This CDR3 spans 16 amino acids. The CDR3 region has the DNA TGTGCCAGCAGTAAAGGAGGGGGACAGGGGCACAATGAGCAGTTCTTC. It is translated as CASSKGGGQGHNEQFF.

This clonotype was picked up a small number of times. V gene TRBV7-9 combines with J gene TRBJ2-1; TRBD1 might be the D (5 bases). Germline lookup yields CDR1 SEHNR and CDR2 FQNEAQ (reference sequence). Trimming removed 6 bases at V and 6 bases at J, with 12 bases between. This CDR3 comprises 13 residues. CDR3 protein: CASSPQGFNEQFF. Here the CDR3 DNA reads TGTGCCAGCAGTCCTCAGGGTTTCAATGAGCAGTTCTTC.

In DNA form, the CDR3 reads TGTGCCAGCAGCCAAGATCGGGGGCTCTCCTACGAGCAGTACTTC. This codes for CASSQDRGLSYEQYF. The chain has TRBV3-1 and TRBJ2-7; D may be TRBD1 or TRBD2 (6 bases each). The V end was cut by 0 bases, the J end by 0 bases, with 9 bases between. Germline CDR1 reads LGHDT; CDR2 reads YNNKEL (reference sequence). This CDR3 spans 15 amino acids.

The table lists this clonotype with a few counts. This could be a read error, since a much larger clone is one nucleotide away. Here the CDR3 DNA reads TGTGCCAGCAGCCAAGACCCGGGGCAGAGCAATCGGCCCCAGCATTTT. As protein: CASSQDPGQSNRPQHF. The gene calls are TRBV4-2 and TRBJ1-5, with D possibly matching TRBD1 (5 bases). Germline-derived CDR1 and CDR2 are LGHNA and YNFKEQ. This CDR3 is 16 amino acids long.

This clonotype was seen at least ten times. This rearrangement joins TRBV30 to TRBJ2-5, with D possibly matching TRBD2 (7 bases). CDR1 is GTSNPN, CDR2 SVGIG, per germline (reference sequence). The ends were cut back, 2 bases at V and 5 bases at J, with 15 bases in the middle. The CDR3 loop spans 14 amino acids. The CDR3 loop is CAWSIPRGGETQYF. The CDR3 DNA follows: TGTGCCTGGAGTATCCCCAGGGGAGGGGAGACCCAGTACTTC.

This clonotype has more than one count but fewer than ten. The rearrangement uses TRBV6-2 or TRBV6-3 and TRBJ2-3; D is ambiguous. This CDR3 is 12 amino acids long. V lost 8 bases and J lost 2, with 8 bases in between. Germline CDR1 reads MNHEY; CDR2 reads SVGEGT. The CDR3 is CASDGPTDTQYF. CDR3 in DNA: TGTGCCAGCGACGGACCCACAGATACGCAGTATTTT.

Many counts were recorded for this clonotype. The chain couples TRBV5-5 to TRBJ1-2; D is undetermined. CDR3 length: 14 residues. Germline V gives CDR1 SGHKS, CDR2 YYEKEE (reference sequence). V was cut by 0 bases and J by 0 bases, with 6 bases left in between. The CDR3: CASSLDSTNYGYTF. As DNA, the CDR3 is TGTGCCAGCAGCTTGGACAGCACTAACTATGGCTACACCTTC. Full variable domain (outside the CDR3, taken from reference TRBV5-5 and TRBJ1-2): DAGVTQSPTHLIKTRGQQVTLRCSPISGHKSVSWYQQVLGQGPQFIFQYYEKEERGRGNFPDRFSARQFPNYSSELNVNALLLGDSALYLCASSLDSTNYGYTFGSGTRLTVV.

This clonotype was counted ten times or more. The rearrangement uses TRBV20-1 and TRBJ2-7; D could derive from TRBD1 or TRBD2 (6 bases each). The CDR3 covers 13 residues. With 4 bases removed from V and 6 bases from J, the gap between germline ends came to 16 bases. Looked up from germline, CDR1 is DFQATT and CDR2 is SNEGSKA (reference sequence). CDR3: CSAMGGSYLEQYF. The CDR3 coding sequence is TGCAGTGCTATGGGGGGCTCCTACCTCGAGCAGTACTTC.

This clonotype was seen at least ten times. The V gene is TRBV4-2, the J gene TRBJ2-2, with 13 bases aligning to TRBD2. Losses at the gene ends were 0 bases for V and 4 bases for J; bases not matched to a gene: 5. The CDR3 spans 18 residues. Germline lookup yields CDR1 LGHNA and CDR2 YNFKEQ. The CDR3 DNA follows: TGTGCCAGCAGCCAAGAAGCAAGACTAGCGGGGGGCACCGGGGAGCTGTTTTTT. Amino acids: CASSQEARLAGGTGELFF.

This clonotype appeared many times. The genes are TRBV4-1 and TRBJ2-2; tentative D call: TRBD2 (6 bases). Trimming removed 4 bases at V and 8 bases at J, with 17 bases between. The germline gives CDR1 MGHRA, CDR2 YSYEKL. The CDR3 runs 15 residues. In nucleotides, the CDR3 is TGCGCCAGCAGCCCAAATCCTAGCGTTGGGGGGGAGCTGTTTTTT. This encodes CASSPNPSVGGELFF.

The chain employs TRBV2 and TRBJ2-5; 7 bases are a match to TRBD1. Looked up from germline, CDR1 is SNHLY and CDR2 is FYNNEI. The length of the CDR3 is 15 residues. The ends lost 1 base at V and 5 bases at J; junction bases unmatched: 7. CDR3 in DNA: TGTGCCAGCAGTGAAGGACAGGGCCATGGGGAGACCCAGTACTTC. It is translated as CASSEGQGHGETQYF.

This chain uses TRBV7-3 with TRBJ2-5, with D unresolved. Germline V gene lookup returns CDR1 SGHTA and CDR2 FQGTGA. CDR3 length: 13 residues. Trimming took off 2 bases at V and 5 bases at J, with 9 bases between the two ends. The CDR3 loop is CASSLGVSETQYF. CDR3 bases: TGTGCCAGCAGCTTAGGTGTAAGCGAGACCCAGTACTTC. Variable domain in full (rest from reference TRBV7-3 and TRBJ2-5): GAGVSQTPSNKVTEKGKYVELRCDPISGHTALYWYRQSLGQGPEFLIYFQGTGAADDSGLPNDRFFAVRPEGSVSTLKIQRTERGDSAVYLCASSLGVSETQYFGPGTRLLVL.

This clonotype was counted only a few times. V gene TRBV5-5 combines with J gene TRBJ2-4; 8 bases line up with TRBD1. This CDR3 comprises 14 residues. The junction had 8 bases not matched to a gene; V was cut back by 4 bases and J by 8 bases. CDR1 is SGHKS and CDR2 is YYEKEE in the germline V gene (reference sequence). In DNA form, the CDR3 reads TGTGCCAGCAGCCTAAGGACAGGGTTTGACATTCAGTACTTC. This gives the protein CASSLRTGFDIQYF.

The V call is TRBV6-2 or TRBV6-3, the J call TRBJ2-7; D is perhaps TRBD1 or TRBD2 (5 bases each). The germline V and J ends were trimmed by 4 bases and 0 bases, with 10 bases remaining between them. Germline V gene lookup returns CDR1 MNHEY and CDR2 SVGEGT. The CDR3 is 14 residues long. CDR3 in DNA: TGTGCCAGCAGTTGGGGCGGACTCTCCTACGAGCAGTACTTC. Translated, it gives CASSWGGLSYEQYF.